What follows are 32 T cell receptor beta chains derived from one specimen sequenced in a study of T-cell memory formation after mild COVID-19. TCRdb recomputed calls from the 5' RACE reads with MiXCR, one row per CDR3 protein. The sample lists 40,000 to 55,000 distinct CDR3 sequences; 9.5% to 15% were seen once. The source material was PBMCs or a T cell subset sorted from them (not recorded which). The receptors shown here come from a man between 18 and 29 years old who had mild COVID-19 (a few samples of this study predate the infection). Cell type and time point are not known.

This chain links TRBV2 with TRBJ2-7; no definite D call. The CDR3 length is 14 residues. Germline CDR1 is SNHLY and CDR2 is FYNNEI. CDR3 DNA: TGTGTCGCCAGCAACGTCTTACGCCCCTACGAGCAGTACTTC. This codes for CVASNVLRPYEQYF.

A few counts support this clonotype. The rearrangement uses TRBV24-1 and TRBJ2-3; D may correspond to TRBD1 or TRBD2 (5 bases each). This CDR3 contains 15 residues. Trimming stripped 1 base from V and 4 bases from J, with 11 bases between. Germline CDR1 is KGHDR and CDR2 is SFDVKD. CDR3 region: CATSDFSGPSDTQYF. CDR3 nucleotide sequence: TGTGCCACCAGTGATTTCTCGGGGCCATCAGATACGCAGTATTTT.

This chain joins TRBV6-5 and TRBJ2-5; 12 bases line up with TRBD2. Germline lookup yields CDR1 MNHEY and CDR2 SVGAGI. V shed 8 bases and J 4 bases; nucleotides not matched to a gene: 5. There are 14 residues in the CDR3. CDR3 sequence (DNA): TGTGCCAGCTATTCTAGCGGGGGGGCAGAGACCCAGTACTTC. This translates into CASYSSGGAETQYF.

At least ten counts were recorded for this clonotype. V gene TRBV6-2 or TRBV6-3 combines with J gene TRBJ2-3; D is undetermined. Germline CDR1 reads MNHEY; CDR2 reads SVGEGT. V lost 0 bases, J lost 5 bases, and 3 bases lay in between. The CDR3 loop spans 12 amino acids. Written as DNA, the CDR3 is TGTGCCAGCAGTTACTCCGTAGATACGCAGTATTTT. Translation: CASSYSVDTQYF.

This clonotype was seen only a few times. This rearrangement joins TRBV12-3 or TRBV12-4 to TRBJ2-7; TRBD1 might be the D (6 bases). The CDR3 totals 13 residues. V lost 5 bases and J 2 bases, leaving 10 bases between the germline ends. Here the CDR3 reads CASSATGPYEQYF. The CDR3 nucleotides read TGTGCCAGCAGTGCAACAGGGCCCTACGAGCAGTACTTC.

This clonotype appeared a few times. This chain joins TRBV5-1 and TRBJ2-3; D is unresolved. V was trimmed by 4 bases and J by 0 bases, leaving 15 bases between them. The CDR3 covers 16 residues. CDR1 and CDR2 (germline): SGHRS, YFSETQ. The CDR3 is CASSPEGRSSTDTQYF. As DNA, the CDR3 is TGCGCCAGCAGCCCCGAAGGGCGGTCTAGCACAGATACGCAGTATTTT.

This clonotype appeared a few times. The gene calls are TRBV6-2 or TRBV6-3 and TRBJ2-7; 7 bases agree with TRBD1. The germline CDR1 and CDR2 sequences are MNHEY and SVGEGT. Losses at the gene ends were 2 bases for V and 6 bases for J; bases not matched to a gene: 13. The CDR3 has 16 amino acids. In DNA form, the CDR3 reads TGTGCCAGCAGTTACGCTCGGGACAGTCACCGGGTCGAGCAGTACGTC. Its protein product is CASSYARDSHRVEQYV.

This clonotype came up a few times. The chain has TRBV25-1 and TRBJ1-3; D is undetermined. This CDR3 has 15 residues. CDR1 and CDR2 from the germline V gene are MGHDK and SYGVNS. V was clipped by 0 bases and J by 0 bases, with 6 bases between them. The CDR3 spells CASSEYGPSGNTIYF. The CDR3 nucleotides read TGTGCCAGCAGTGAATATGGTCCCTCTGGAAACACCATATATTTT.

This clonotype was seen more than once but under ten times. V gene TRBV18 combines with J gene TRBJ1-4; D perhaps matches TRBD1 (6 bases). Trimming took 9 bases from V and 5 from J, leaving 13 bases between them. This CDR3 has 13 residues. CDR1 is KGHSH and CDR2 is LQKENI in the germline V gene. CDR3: CASSNRDNEKLFF. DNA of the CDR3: TGTGCCAGTTCAAACAGGGACAATGAAAAACTGTTTTTT.

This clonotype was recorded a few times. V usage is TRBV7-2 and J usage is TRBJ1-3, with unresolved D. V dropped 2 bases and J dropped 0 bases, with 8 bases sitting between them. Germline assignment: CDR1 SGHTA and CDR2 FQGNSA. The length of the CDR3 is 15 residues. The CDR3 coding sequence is TGTGCCAGCAGCTTAATGGCTTACTCTGGAAACACCATATATTTT. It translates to CASSLMAYSGNTIYF. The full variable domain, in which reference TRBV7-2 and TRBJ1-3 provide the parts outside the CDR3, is GAGVSQSPSNKVTEKGKDVELRCDPISGHTALYWYRQSLGQGLEFLIYFQGNSAPDKSGLPSDRFSAERTGGSVSTLTIQRTQQEDSAVYLCASSLMAYSGNTIYFGEGSWLTVV.

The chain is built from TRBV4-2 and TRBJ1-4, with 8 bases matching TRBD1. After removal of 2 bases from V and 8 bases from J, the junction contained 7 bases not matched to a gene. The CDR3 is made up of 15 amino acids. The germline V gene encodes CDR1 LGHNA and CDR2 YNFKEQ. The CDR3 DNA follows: TGTGCCAGCAGCCAATGGACAGGGTTTAGGGAAAAACTGTTTTTT. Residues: CASSQWTGFREKLFF.

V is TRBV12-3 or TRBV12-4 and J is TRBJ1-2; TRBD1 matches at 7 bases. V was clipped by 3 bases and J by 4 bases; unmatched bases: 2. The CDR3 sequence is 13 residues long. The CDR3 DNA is TGTGCCAGCAGTTTGGGACAGACCTATGGCTACACCTTC. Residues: CASSLGQTYGYTF.

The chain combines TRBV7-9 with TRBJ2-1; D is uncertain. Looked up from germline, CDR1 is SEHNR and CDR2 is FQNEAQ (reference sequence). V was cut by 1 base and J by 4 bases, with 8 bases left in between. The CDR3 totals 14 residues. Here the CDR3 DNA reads TGTGCCAGCAGCTTAGACGCAGGTTACAATGAGCAGTTCTTC. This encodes CASSLDAGYNEQFF.

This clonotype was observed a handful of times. The CDR3 here is CSAPTGGINSPLHF. The DNA for the CDR3 is TGCAGTGCTCCGACAGGGGGCATAAATTCACCCCTCCACTTT. This sequence joins TRBV20-1 and TRBJ1-6, with TRBD1 matching 10 bases. Germline V CDR1 and CDR2: DFQATT, SNEGSKA (reference sequence). With 5 bases clipped from V and 7 bases from J, the junction kept 5 bases outside the gene matches. The CDR3 is 14 amino acids.

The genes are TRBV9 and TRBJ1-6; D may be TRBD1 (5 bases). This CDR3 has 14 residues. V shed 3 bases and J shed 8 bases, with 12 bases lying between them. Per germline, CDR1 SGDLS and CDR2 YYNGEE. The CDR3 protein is CASSDRDGDSPLHF. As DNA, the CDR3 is TGTGCCAGCAGCGACCGGGACGGAGATTCACCCCTCCACTTT.

In DNA form, the CDR3 reads TGTGCCAGCAGTGAAGGTTTAGGAGCGGGGCAAGCCAAAAACATTCAGTACTTC. Its protein is CASSEGLGAGQAKNIQYF. V is TRBV2 and J is TRBJ2-4, with TRBD2 matching over 7 bases. Germline assignment: CDR1 SNHLY and CDR2 FYNNEI. The CDR3 covers 18 residues. V lost 1 base and J lost 0; bases outside the gene matches: 9.

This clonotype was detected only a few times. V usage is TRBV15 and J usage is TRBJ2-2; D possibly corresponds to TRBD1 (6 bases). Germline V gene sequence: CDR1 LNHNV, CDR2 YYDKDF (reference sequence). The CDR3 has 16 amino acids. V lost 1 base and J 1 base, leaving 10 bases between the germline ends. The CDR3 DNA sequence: TGTGCCACCAGCAGAGGCCCGACAGGGAACACCGGGGAGCTGTTTTTT. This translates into CATSRGPTGNTGELFF. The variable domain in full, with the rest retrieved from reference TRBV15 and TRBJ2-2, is DAMVIQNPRYQVTQFGKPVTLSCSQTLNHNVMYWYQQKSSQAPKLLFHYYDKDFNNEADTPDNFQSRRPNTSFCFLDIRSPGLGDTAMYLCATSRGPTGNTGELFFGEGSRLTVL.

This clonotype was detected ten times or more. Here the CDR3 DNA reads TGTGCCAGCAGCTTAGGGGTAACAGGGTTGAACACTGAAGCTTTCTTT. It is translated as CASSLGVTGLNTEAFF. The chain joins TRBV7-6 to TRBJ1-1, with D perhaps TRBD1 (6 bases). The CDR3 is 16 residues long. Germline CDR1 reads SGHVS; CDR2 reads FNYEAQ. With 1 base removed from V and 0 bases from J, the gap between germline ends came to 12 bases. The full variable domain, in which reference TRBV7-6 and TRBJ1-1 provide the parts outside the CDR3, is GAGVSQSPRYKVTKRGQDVALRCDPISGHVSLYWYRQALGQGPEFLTYFNYEAQQDKSGLPNDRFSAERPEGSISTLTIQRTEQRDSAMYRCASSLGVTGLNTEAFFGQGTRLTVV.

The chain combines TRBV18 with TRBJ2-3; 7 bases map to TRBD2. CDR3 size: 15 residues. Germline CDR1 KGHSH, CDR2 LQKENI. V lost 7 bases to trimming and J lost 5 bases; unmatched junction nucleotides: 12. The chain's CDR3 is CASLFGGGRGDTQYF. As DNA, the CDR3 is TGTGCCAGCTTGTTTGGCGGGGGACGAGGAGATACGCAGTATTTT.

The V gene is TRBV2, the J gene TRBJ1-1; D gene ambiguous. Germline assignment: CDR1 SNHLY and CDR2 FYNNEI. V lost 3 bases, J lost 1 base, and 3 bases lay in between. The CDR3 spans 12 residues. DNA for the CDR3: TGTGCCAGCAGTGACACGAACACTGAAGCTTTCTTT. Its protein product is CASSDTNTEAFF.

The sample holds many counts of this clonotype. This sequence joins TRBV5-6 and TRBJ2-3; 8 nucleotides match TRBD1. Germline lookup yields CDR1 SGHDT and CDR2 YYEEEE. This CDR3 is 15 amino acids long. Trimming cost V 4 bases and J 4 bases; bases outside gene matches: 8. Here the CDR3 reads CASSRTGTVPDTQYF. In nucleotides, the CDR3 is TGTGCCAGCAGCAGGACAGGGACAGTTCCAGATACGCAGTATTTT.

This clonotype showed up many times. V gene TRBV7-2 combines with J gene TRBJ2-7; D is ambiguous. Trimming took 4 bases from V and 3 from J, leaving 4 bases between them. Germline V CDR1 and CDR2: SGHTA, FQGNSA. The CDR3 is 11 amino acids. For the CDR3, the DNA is TGTGCCAGCAGCTCCTACTACGAGCAGTACTTC. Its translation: CASSSYYEQYF. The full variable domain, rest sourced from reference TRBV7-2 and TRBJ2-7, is GAGVSQSPSNKVTEKGKDVELRCDPISGHTALYWYRQSLGQGLEFLIYFQGNSAPDKSGLPSDRFSAERTGGSVSTLTIQRTQQEDSAVYLCASSSYYEQYFGPGTRLTVT.

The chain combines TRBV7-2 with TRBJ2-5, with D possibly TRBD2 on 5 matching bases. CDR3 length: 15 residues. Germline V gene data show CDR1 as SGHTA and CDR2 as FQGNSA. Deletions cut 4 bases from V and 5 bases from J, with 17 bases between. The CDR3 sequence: CASSSGLGELETQYF. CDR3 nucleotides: TGTGCCAGCAGCTCCGGGCTCGGGGAGCTGGAGACCCAGTACTTC.

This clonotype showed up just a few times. The CDR3 region is CSVGPGGAEKLFF. The CDR3 DNA reads as TGCAGCGTTGGACCCGGCGGGGCTGAAAAACTGTTTTTT. The chain employs TRBV29-1 and TRBJ1-4; D is possibly TRBD1 (5 bases). The germline V and J ends were trimmed by 4 bases and 7 bases, with 13 bases remaining between them. The CDR3 is 13 amino acids. Looked up from germline, CDR1 is SQVTM and CDR2 is ANQGSEA.

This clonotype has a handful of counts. The CDR3 sequence is CASSPSTGQAGNYGYTF. As DNA, the CDR3 is TGCGCCAGCAGCCCCTCTACCGGACAGGCCGGTAACTATGGCTACACCTTC. This chain links TRBV4-3 with TRBJ1-2, with TRBD1 identical over 7 bases. J lost 1 base, V lost 4 bases, and 12 bases had no gene match. From germline, CDR1 is LGHNA and CDR2 YSLEER. The CDR3 sequence is 17 residues long.

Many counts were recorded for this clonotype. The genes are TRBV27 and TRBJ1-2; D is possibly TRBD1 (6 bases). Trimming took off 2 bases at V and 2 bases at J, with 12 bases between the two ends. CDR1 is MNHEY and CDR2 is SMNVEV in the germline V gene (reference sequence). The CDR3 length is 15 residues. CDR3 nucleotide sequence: TGTGCCAGCAGTTTAGCAGCAGGGGCCAACTATGGCTACACCTTC. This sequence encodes CASSLAAGANYGYTF.

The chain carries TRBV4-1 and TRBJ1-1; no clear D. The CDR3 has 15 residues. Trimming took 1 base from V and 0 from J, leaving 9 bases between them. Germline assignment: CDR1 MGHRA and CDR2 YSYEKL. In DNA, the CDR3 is TGCGCCAGCAGCCAAGCATTTGGGGTGAACACTGAAGCTTTCTTT. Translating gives CASSQAFGVNTEAFF.

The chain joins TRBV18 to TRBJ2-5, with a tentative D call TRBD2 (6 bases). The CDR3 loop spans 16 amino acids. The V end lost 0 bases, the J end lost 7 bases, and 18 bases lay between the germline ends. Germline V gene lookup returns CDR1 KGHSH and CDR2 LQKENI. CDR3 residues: CASSPPNGGSEGTQYF. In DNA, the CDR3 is TGTGCCAGCTCACCACCGAACGGGGGATCCGAGGGGACCCAGTACTTC.

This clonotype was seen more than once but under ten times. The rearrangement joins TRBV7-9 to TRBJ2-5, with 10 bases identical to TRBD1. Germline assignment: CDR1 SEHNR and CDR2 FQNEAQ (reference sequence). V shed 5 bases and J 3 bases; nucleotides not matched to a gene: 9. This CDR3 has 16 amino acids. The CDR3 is CASSPGPGTGEETQYF. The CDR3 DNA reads TGTGCCAGCAGCCCAGGTCCCGGGACAGGGGAAGAGACCCAGTACTTC. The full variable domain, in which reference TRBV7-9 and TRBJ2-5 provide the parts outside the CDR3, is DTGVSQNPRHKITKRGQNVTFRCDPISEHNRLYWYRQTLGQGPEFLTYFQNEAQLEKSRLLSDRFSAERPKGSFSTLEIQRTEQGDSAMYLCASSPGPGTGEETQYFGPGTRLLVL.

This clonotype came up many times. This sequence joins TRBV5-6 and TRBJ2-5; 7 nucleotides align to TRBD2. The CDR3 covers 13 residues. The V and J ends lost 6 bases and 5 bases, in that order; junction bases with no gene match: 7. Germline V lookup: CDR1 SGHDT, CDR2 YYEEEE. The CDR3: CASTRLAQETQYF. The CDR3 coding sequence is TGTGCCAGCACCCGACTAGCTCAGGAGACCCAGTACTTC. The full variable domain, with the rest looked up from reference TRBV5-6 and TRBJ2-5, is DAGVTQSPTHLIKTRGQQVTLRCSPKSGHDTVSWYQQALGQGPQFIFQYYEEEERQRGNFPDRFSGHQFPNYSSELNVNALLLGDSALYLCASTRLAQETQYFGPGTRLLVL.

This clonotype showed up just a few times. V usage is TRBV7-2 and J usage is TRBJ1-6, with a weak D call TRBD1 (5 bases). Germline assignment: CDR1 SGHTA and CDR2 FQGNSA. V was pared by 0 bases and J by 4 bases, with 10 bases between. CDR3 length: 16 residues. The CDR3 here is CASSLAGTPYNSPLHF. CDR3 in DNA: TGTGCCAGCAGCTTAGCGGGGACTCCGTATAATTCACCCCTCCACTTT.

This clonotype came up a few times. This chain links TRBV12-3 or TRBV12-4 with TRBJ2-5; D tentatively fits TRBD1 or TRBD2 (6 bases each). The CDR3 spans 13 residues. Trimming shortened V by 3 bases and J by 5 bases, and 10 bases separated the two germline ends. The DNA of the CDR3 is TGTGCCAGCAGTTTGCAGGGGAGGGAGACCCAGTACTTC. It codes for CASSLQGRETQYF.